Sequencing of this TCR beta chain was carried out in a study of cytomegalovirus exposure and HLA in healthy donors. Comment on this clone: Antigen: not known.

General study findings and limits: Later analysis indicated greater clonal expansion among HLA-associated TCR beta chains than among equally common other chains.

Primers for the PCR totalled 60 Vbeta and 13 Jbeta. Profiling relied on immunoSEQ multiplex PCR, and the TCRdb table lists in-frame clones only, not all of them. The repertoire table contains about 140,000 clones. Germline V gene data show CDR1 as KGHSH and CDR2 as LQKENI. This CDR3 has 14 residues. The germline V and J ends were trimmed by 1 base and 8 bases, with 14 bases remaining between them. The chain employs TRBV18 and TRBJ1-1; D is unclear. The clonotype was recovered from a young woman in good health and CMV-seronegative. Sequences were obtained from PBMCs. The CDR3, as DNA: TGTGCCAGCTCACCACTCGATAGTGGGCGCGAAGCTTTCTTT. Translated: CASSPLDSGREAFF.